This TCR beta chain was captured in a study of CD8 T cells in ankylosing spondylitis. This clonotype was counted a few times. The antigen is undetermined. Trimming shortened V by 5 bases and J by 6 bases, and 11 bases separated the two germline ends. The CDR3 has 12 residues. Germline CDR1 is SEHNR and CDR2 is FQNEAQ (reference sequence). 5'-RACE, quantitative and with molecular barcodes, yielded the TCR beta libraries. TCRdb ran MiXCR on the 5' RACE reads and lists one entry per CDR3 protein. The repertoire holds a few hundred thousand distinct CDR3 sequences, with 8% as singletons. Study-wide results and limits: Disease-linked clones bore a CD8+ phenotype, appearing relatively rarely in peripheral blood. Several of the motif variants were reported before in synovial fluid and blood from reactive arthritis. There was a TCR beta motif, made of several highly homologous variants, that appeared characteristic of ankylosing spondylitis blood. The clones that were linked to disease were reported to be significantly enriched in matched synovial fluid samples from ankylosing spondylitis patients.

V and J are TRBV7-9 and TRBJ2-7; D gene ambiguous. The source is a male donor with ankylosing spondylitis. Sequenced material: blood, either unsorted or a sorted T cell fraction (not recorded which). CDR3 DNA sequence: TGTGCCAGCAGCGATCTGGACGGCGAGCAGTACTTC. This gives the protein CASSDLDGEQYF.